Here is one TCR beta chain with its context. Its antigen is unknown. TCRdb recomputed calls from the reads with MiXCR, one row per CDR3 protein. This sample carries 400,000 to 600,000 distinct CDR3 sequences, roughly 43% of them seen once, and the ten largest clones take 40% to 50%. The data are from a study of T cell repertoires in cytomegalovirus infection. Study-level results: Cumulative public TCR beta family frequency identified CMV carriers with the relevant HLA.

This CDR3 contains 18 residues. CDR1 MNHNY and CDR2 SVGAGI come from the germline V gene (reference sequence). Trimming removed 5 bases from V and 6 bases from J; junction bases left unmatched: 17. The source material was cultured PBMCs, sampled from culture after CMV antigen stimulation. V and J are TRBV6-6 and TRBJ1-5; 9 bases agree with TRBD1. This receptor was taken from a human donor in good health (CMV status not recorded). Some clones in this sample may be carry-over from other donors' samples. The CDR3 DNA sequence: TGTGCCAGCAGTACTGGGACAGGGAAGGTCGGGAACAGTCAGCCCCAGCATTTT. Its translation is CASSTGTGKVGNSQPQHF.